The 27 T cell receptor beta chains given below trace back to one sample, sequenced in a study of Graves' ophthalmopathy and Graves' hyperthyroidism. RNA transcripts provided the template for amplifying TCR beta CDR3 regions. RT-PCR in the first round used HTBI primers; a second-round multiplex PCR followed. Each CDR3 protein gets one entry after TCRdb re-called the multiplex PCR reads with MiXCR. The profile covers almost 750,000 distinct CDR3 sequences, with approximately 40% appearing a single time and 44% taken by the ten largest. Input material: peripheral blood. These receptors all stem from an adult man with Graves' ophthalmopathy.

As for this clonotype: One end of the junction does not line up with germline, which may come from a read error. The chain has TRBV4-2 and TRBJ1-1, with 8 bases fitting TRBD1. Germline V gene lookup returns CDR1 LGHNA and CDR2 YNFKEQ. The CDR3 covers 13 residues. The CDR3: CAGSVPTGDQAFF. DNA for the CDR3: TGTGCCGGCAGCGTACCGACAGGGGATCAAGCTTTCTTT.

This clonotype was seen only a few times. An end of the junction differs from the germline gene, which may be a read error. The chain joins TRBV9 to TRBJ2-6, with D perhaps assigned TRBD1 or TRBD2 (5 bases each). The germline V gene has CDR1 SGDLS and CDR2 YYNGEE. This CDR3 has 14 amino acids. The CDR3 sequence is CASSEGSGANILTF. In DNA form, the CDR3 reads TGTGCCAGCAGCGAGGGATCCGGGGCCAACATCCTGACTTTC.

The CDR3 region is CAREAGYGYTF. The CDR3, as DNA: TGTGCTAGAGAAGCGGGTTATGGCTACACCTTC. J is TRBJ1-2 and V is TRBV2; D is undetermined. Germline CDR1 is SNHLY and CDR2 is FYNNEI. The CDR3 runs 11 residues.

V is TRBV6-2 or TRBV6-3 and J is TRBJ1-4, with 8 bases lining up with TRBD1. Germline V gives CDR1 MNHEY, CDR2 SVGEGT. The CDR3 runs to 14 residues. V shed 6 bases, J shed 5 bases, and the junction held 5 bases outside the gene matches. In DNA, the CDR3 is TGTGCCAGCAGAAAGACAGGGGCCAATGAAAAACTGTTTTTT. It yields the protein CASRKTGANEKLFF.

The chain is built from TRBV2 and TRBJ2-5, with D perhaps TRBD1 (6 bases). The CDR3 covers 16 residues. V was clipped by 6 bases and J by 5 bases, with 22 bases between them. Germline V gene lookup returns CDR1 SNHLY and CDR2 FYNNEI. CDR3 residues: CASRPETGTGRETQYF. The CDR3 bases are TGTGCCAGCAGGCCGGAGACAGGAACCGGCCGGGAGACCCAGTACTTC.

This clonotype was counted between two and nine times. A read error may produce the germline difference seen at one junction end. The chain uses TRBV10-3 and TRBJ1-2, with D possibly matching TRBD1 (5 bases). This CDR3 spans 12 amino acids. Germline CDR1 reads ENHRY; CDR2 reads SYGVKD. CDR3 coding DNA: TGTGCCAGCAGTCTCAGGGCCGGCGGCTACACCTTC. Protein: CASSLRAGGYTF.

The chain has TRBV10-3 and TRBJ1-5; possible D gene TRBD1, 6 bases. V lost 10 bases, J lost 1 base, and 17 bases lay in between. CDR3 length: 15 amino acids. Germline CDR1 and CDR2: ENHRY and SYGVKD. CDR3 coding DNA: TGTGCCAGCAGGATGGGACAAGGGAGCAATCAGCCCCAGCATTTT. Amino acid sequence: CASRMGQGSNQPQHF.

This clonotype has ten or more counts. V and J are TRBV7-9 and TRBJ2-7; D remains ambiguous. Deletions cut 1 base from V and 3 bases from J, with 7 bases between. Looked up from germline, CDR1 is SEHNR and CDR2 is FQNEAQ (reference sequence). The CDR3 length is 13 residues. This CDR3 is CASSLDGSYEQYF. Written as DNA, the CDR3 is TGTGCCAGCAGCTTAGATGGCAGCTACGAGCAGTACTTC.

J is TRBJ2-7 and V is TRBV7-9; D possibly corresponds to TRBD2 (6 bases). The end of the DNA fits TRBJ2-5 better, so the J call may be wrong. CDR3 length equals 17 residues. CDR1 and CDR2 from the germline V gene are SEHNR and FQNEAQ (reference sequence). CDR3 in DNA: TGTGCCAGCAGCCCGGAGGGTCGGTCTAGCTTGTGGGGGACCCAGTACTTC. Amino acid sequence: CASSPEGRSSLWGTQYF.

This clonotype was counted many times. J is TRBJ2-7 and V is TRBV15, with D unclear. The CDR3 totals 13 residues. Trimming shortened V by 0 bases and J by 4 bases, and 7 bases separated the two germline ends. Germline V lookup: CDR1 LNHNV, CDR2 YYDKDF (reference sequence). The CDR3 nucleotides are TGTGCCACCAGCAGAGATCCGGGTTACGAGCAGTACTTC. It is translated as CATSRDPGYEQYF.

This chain joins TRBV19 and TRBJ1-5, with D unclear. V lost 2 bases and J lost 1, with 12 bases in between. In germline, CDR1 is LNHDA, CDR2 SQIVND (reference sequence). The CDR3 is made up of 16 amino acids. CDR3 sequence reads: CASSISGSRSNQPQHF. DNA for the CDR3: TGTGCCAGTAGTATATCAGGATCCAGAAGCAATCAGCCCCAGCATTTT.

Comments on this clonotype: A junction end diverges from the germline sequence, so it may reflect a read error. The chain recombines TRBV25-1 with TRBJ1-4; tentatively, D is TRBD1 (5 bases). Per germline, CDR1 MGHDK and CDR2 SYGVNS. This CDR3 comprises 16 residues. CDR3 sequence: CASSDSAGDANERLFF. The CDR3 DNA follows: TGTGCCAGCAGTGATAGTGCCGGGGACGCTAATGAAAGACTGTTTTTT.

This chain uses TRBV20-1 with TRBJ2-7, with 8 bases fitting TRBD2. J lost 1 base, V lost 7 bases, and 6 bases had no gene match. The CDR3 length is 13 residues. The V gene's germline CDR1 is DFQATT and CDR2 SNEGSKA (reference sequence). CDR3 loop: CSGLAGMSYEQYF. The DNA of the CDR3 is TGCAGTGGCTTAGCGGGAATGTCCTACGAGCAGTACTTC.

V gene TRBV20-1 combines with J gene TRBJ2-7; D gene uncertain. Per the germline V gene, CDR1 is DFQATT and CDR2 is SNEGSKA (reference sequence). The V and J ends lost 5 bases and 2 bases respectively, with 25 bases between them. The length of the CDR3 is 17 residues. This CDR3 is CSAPWGVSAGTTYEQYF. The CDR3 bases are TGCAGTGCTCCCTGGGGTGTTTCGGCAGGAACCACCTACGAGCAGTACTTC.

This clonotype was detected many times. The CDR3 DNA reads TGCAGTGCTAGGACGGGGGGCAAAGCTGAAGCTTTCTTT. Residues: CSARTGGKAEAFF. The chain joins TRBV20-1 to TRBJ1-1, with D possibly being TRBD1 (6 bases). V lost 3 bases and J lost 6, with 14 bases in between. Germline V CDR1 and CDR2: DFQATT, SNEGSKA (reference sequence). This CDR3 comprises 13 residues.

This clonotype was counted a few times. The V and J genes are TRBV29-1 and TRBJ2-3, with no clear D. Trimming cost V 0 bases and J 4 bases, with 8 bases left between them. Germline assignment: CDR1 SQVTM and CDR2 ANQGSEA. This CDR3 is built from 13 residues. CDR3 sequence: CSVEDIRADTQYF. Here the CDR3 DNA reads TGCAGCGTTGAAGATATTCGGGCAGATACGCAGTATTTT.

The V and J genes are TRBV28 and TRBJ1-1; D remains unclear. CDR3 size: 11 residues. Germline-derived CDR1 and CDR2 are MDHEN and SYDVKM. The V and J ends lost 7 bases and 11 bases respectively, with 14 bases between them. CDR3: CASITPRRAFF. The DNA of the CDR3 is TGTGCCAGCATCACCCCTCGGCGGGCTTTCTTT.

The V and J genes are TRBV20-1 and TRBJ1-6; 9 bases match TRBD1. Germline V gene data show CDR1 as DFQATT and CDR2 as SNEGSKA (reference sequence). V dropped 2 bases and J dropped 7; count of bases not matched to a gene: 3. The CDR3 spans 14 residues. CDR3: CSARYGQGNSPLHF. As DNA, the CDR3 is TGCAGTGCTAGATACGGACAGGGGAATTCACCCCTCCACTTT.

This clonotype occurred many times. This chain joins TRBV10-3 and TRBJ2-2; D is perhaps TRBD2 (6 bases). The CDR3 has 14 residues. Trimming left V 6 bases short and J 1 base short, with 9 bases between. From germline, CDR1 is ENHRY and CDR2 SYGVKD. The CDR3 sequence is CAISRDLNTGELFF. In nucleotides, the CDR3 is TGTGCCATCAGCCGGGACTTGAACACCGGGGAGCTGTTTTTT.

The chain has TRBV29-1 and TRBJ1-1, with D hard to call. CDR3 size: 11 residues. CDR1 and CDR2 (germline): SQVTM, ANQGSEA. CDR3 amino acids: CLGSLNTEAFF. The CDR3 DNA sequence: TGCTTAGGCAGCTTGAACACTGAAGCTTTCTTT. The full variable domain, completed using reference TRBV29-1 and TRBJ1-1, is SAVISQKPSRDICQRGTSLTIQCQVDSQVTMMFWYRQQPGQSLTLIATANQGSEATYESGFVIDKFPISRPNLTFSTLTVSNMSPEDSSIYLCLGSLNTEAFFGQGTRLTVV.

The chain couples TRBV2 to TRBJ2-5; D might be TRBD1 (5 bases). The CDR3 length is 11 residues. Per the germline V gene, CDR1 is SNHLY and CDR2 is FYNNEI. Trimming removed 6 bases from V and 7 bases from J, with 9 bases in between. In DNA form, the CDR3 reads TGTGCCAGCAGCAAAACAGGGACCCAGTACTTC. This gives the protein CASSKTGTQYF.

V usage is TRBV25-1 and J usage is TRBJ2-2; 7 bases map to TRBD1. CDR3 length: 15 amino acids. Per the germline V gene, CDR1 is MGHDK and CDR2 is SYGVNS. V trimming: 6 bases; J trimming: 4 bases; junction bases outside the gene matches: 8. CDR3 in DNA: TGTGCCAGCAGCATCGGACAGGCGGCCACCGGGGAGCTGTTTTTT. It codes for CASSIGQAATGELFF.

The V and J genes are TRBV28 and TRBJ1-1; D gene ambiguous. In germline, CDR1 is MDHEN, CDR2 SYDVKM. V was clipped by 7 bases and J by 4 bases, with 10 bases between them. The CDR3 is made up of 12 amino acids. CDR3 sequence: CASIDLGTEAFF. For the CDR3, the DNA is TGTGCCAGCATCGATCTAGGCACTGAAGCTTTCTTT.

This clonotype was seen at least ten times. The chain has TRBV9 and TRBJ1-2; TRBD1 aligns across 9 bases. Germline lookup yields CDR1 SGDLS and CDR2 YYNGEE. After removal of 3 bases from V and 7 bases from J, the junction contained 10 bases not matched to a gene. CDR3 size: 15 residues. In DNA form, the CDR3 reads TGTGCCAGCAGCGCTATTTACCGGGACAGGGCTGGCTACACCTTC. The encoded protein is CASSAIYRDRAGYTF.

Regarding this clonotype: This may come from a read error, since a much larger clone is one base off. The chain has TRBV7-9 and TRBJ1-1, with 7 bases aligning to TRBD1. The germline CDR1 and CDR2 sequences are SEHNR and FQNEAQ (reference sequence). CDR3 length equals 15 residues. V trimming: 4 bases; J trimming: 13 bases; junction bases outside the gene matches: 18. The CDR3 loop is CASSSSGTDHMVGFF. CDR3 DNA: TGTGCCAGCAGCTCTTCCGGGACAGACCATATGGTCGGTTTCTTT.

This clonotype was recorded a few times. The V gene is TRBV12-3 or TRBV12-4, the J gene TRBJ2-5; the D gene is possibly TRBD1 (5 bases). The V end lost 5 bases, the J end lost 4 bases, and 14 bases lay between the germline ends. The CDR3 consists of 14 residues. This CDR3 is CASSTSRQGETQYF. Here the CDR3 DNA reads TGTGCCAGCAGTACCTCGCGGCAGGGAGAGACCCAGTACTTC.

This clonotype occurred many times. This sequence joins TRBV7-2 and TRBJ1-5; 9 bases match TRBD1. The germline V gene encodes CDR1 SGHTA and CDR2 FQGNSA. The CDR3 sequence is 15 residues long. V was clipped by 2 bases and J by 6 bases; unmatched bases: 5. The CDR3 DNA is TGTGCCAGCAGCTTAACAGGGGGCGTTGGTCAGCCCCAGCATTTT. It translates to CASSLTGGVGQPQHF.